This is a list of T cell receptor beta chains from one sample in a study of cytomegalovirus exposure and HLA in healthy donors. Sequencing used immunoSEQ multiplex PCR; TCRdb keeps in-frame clones, though not all of them. In the table there are fewer than 60,000 clones, around 62% of which are singletons. Material: PBMCs. The receptors originated from a human donor in good health. The CDR3 runs from the conserved cysteine through the conserved F or W. The order of the fields is J gene, V gene, clone size, D gene, CDR3 DNA, CDR3 protein. D genes are given only for firm matches. Clone size is not always given. Where it is, it says once, few, many or a class for expanded clones.

>TRBJ1-1|TRBV25-1|NA|NA
TGTGCCAGCAGTGAATTCCCAGGCAACACTGAAGCTTTCTTT
CASSEFPGNTEAFF
>TRBJ1-5|TRBV29-1|NA|NA
TGCAGCGTCGAGGTCGGGGGTATAGGCAATCAGCCCCAGCATTTT
CSVEVGGIGNQPQHF
>TRBJ1-2|TRBV9|NA|TRBD1
TGTGCCAGCAGCGAGGGAGGACAGGCCGGCTATGGCTACACCTTC
CASSEGGQAGYGYTF
>TRBJ1-3|TRBV7-2|NA|NA
TGTGCCAGCAGCCCCTCCAGGGACTCTGGAAACACCATATATTTT
CASSPSRDSGNTIYF
>TRBJ1-2|TRBV7-9|few|NA
TGTGCCAGCAGCTTAGCGGGCAGTAACTATGGCTACACCTTC
CASSLAGSNYGYTF
>TRBJ2-7|TRBV6-6|few|NA
TGTGCCAGCAGTTCGGGGACACGCGCCTACGAGCAGTACTTC
CASSSGTRAYEQYF
>TRBJ1-6|TRBV6-6|NA|NA
TGTGCCAGCAGCGACGGCGGGACGAAGAATTCACCCCTCCACTTT
CASSDGGTKNSPLHF
>TRBJ1-1|TRBV6-5|NA|NA
TGTGCCAGCAGTTACCGTGAGGGCTTAAACACTGAAGCTTTCTTT
CASSYREGLNTEAFF
>TRBJ1-1|TRBV7-2|NA|NA
TGTGCCAGCAGCTCCCAGGGAGGGAACACTGAAGCTTTCTTT
CASSSQGGNTEAFF
>TRBJ2-7|TRBV28|few|NA
TGTGCCAGCAGACTGACAGTTACCTACGAGCAGTACTTC
CASRLTVTYEQYF
>TRBJ1-2|TRBV6-1|NA|TRBD1
TGTGCCAGCAGTGGAGGGGTTGGACAGGGCCGTCACTATGGCTACACCTTC
CASSGGVGQGRHYGYTF
>TRBJ2-7|TRBV11-2|NA|NA
TGTGCCAGCAGCGTCAGACTGCGGCAGTACTTC
CASSVRLRQYF
>TRBJ2-7|TRBV5-6|NA|NA
TGTGCCAGCAGCTTGGGGGGAGGCGAGCAGTACTTC
CASSLGGGEQYF
>TRBJ2-5|TRBV7-9|NA|TRBD1
TGTGCCAGCGTATCTTCAGGGACAGGGGCTTGGGAGACCCAGTACTTC
CASVSSGTGAWETQYF
>TRBJ2-7|TRBV19|NA|TRBD1
TGTGCCAGTAGCCTCGCTTGGGACAGGGGCTACGAGCAGTACTTC
CASSLAWDRGYEQYF
>TRBJ1-4|TRBV27|NA|NA
TGTGCCAGCAGTTTCTCGCAGGGCCTTGAAAAACTGTTTTTT
CASSFSQGLEKLFF
>TRBJ1-2|TRBV9|NA|TRBD1
TGTGCCAGCAGCGCCGGAGCCGGGACAGGAGGCTATGGCTACACCTTC
CASSAGAGTGGYGYTF
>TRBJ2-3|TRBV27|once|TRBD2
TGTGCCAGCAGTTTCTATAGTTCGGGGGGGAGAGATACGCAGTATTTT
CASSFYSSGGRDTQYF
>TRBJ2-2|TRBV7-2|once|NA
TGTGCCAGCAGCTCTGACAGTCCATTCGGGGAGCTGTTTTTT
CASSSDSPFGELFF
>TRBJ1-5|TRBV2|NA|NA
TGTGCCAGCAGTCCTACGGAGGGGCAGCCCCAGCATTTT
CASSPTEGQPQHF
>TRBJ1-4|TRBV6-5|NA|NA
TGTGCCAGCAGGCCTGACAAAGGTTATAATGAAAAACTGTTTTTT
CASRPDKGYNEKLFF
>TRBJ1-5|TRBV30|medium-sized|NA
TGTGCCTGGAGTGATAGGGGCTTGAGCAATCAGCCCCAGCATTTT
CAWSDRGLSNQPQHF
>TRBJ1-3|TRBV7-2|few|NA
TGTGCCAGCAGCCGAGTGTCGGGGGGCGCTGGAAACACCATATATTTT
CASSRVSGGAGNTIYF
>TRBJ2-7|TRBV13|NA|NA
TGTGCCAGCAGCCTACGAAGTTACGAGCAGTACTTC
CASSLRSYEQYF
>TRBJ2-7|TRBV27|NA|TRBD1
TGTGCCAGTGCCCGGGACAGCCTCTACGAGCAGTACTTC
CASARDSLYEQYF
>TRBJ1-5|TRBV28|NA|NA
TGTGCCAGCAGTTTAGCAGGGGGCAATCAGCCCCAGCATTTT
CASSLAGGNQPQHF
>TRBJ2-1|TRBV27|NA|TRBD2
TGTGCCAGCAGTGGTGCGGCGGGGGGGGAACATGAGCAGTTCTTC
CASSGAAGGEHEQFF
>TRBJ1-4|TRBV2|few|NA
TGTGCCAGCAGTGATGGACTGGGTGAAAAACTGTTTTTT
CASSDGLGEKLFF
>TRBJ2-2|TRBV7-9|NA|TRBD1
TGTGCCAGCAGCCCGGGGACAGGGCCCGGGGAGCTGTTTTTT
CASSPGTGPGELFF
>TRBJ1-1|TRBV19|few|NA
TGTGCCAGCCAGGACTTCTTCACTGAAGCTTTCTTT
CASQDFFTEAFF
>TRBJ2-1|TRBV7-3|few|TRBD1
TGTGCCAGCAGCTTAGTGGGGTCAGGGGGTATGGGTGAGCAGTTCTTC
CASSLVGSGGMGEQFF
>TRBJ1-1|TRBV6-5|NA|NA
TGTGCCAGCACCATAGGGGGGGCGAACACTGAAGCTTTCTTT
CASTIGGANTEAFF
>TRBJ1-2|TRBV2|few|TRBD1
TGTGCCAGCAGGGACAGGGGGCAGAATGGCTACACCTTC
CASRDRGQNGYTF
>TRBJ2-7|TRBV21-1|NA|NA
TGTGCCAGCAGGCGTACAGGGTACGAGCAGTACTTC
CASRRTGYEQYF
>TRBJ1-1|TRBV7-2|few|TRBD1
TGTGCCAGCAGCTTGAGGACAGGGGCGAACACTGAAGCTTTCTTT
CASSLRTGANTEAFF
>TRBJ1-4|TRBV2|few|NA
TGTGCCAGCAGGGGCAGGGAGGAAACTAATGAAAAACTGTTTTTT
CASRGREETNEKLFF
>TRBJ2-4|TRBV30|few|NA
TGTGCCTGGAGTGCGGGGTGGAAGAACATTCAGTACTTC
CAWSAGWKNIQYF
>TRBJ1-1|TRBV5-1|few|NA
TGCGCCAGCAGATTCAGGGGCGAGGGGACTGAAGCTTTCTTT
CASRFRGEGTEAFF
>TRBJ1-2|TRBV6-5|few|NA
TGTGCCACCACGGACAGTTTTGAAAACTATGGCTACACCTTC
CATTDSFENYGYTF
>TRBJ1-2|TRBV4-2|NA|TRBD1
TGTGCCAGCAGCCTTAACCCGGGACAGGGGGCAGGAGGCTACACCTTC
CASSLNPGQGAGGYTF
>TRBJ1-5|TRBV7-6|NA|TRBD1
TGTGCCAGCAGCCCCGAAGCAACAGGGGGTCAGCCCCAGCATTTT
CASSPEATGGQPQHF
>TRBJ2-1|TRBV11-3|NA|NA
TGTGCCAGCAGCTCCCTCGGACACCAGCAGTTCTTC
CASSSLGHQQFF
>TRBJ1-1|TRBV4-1|few|NA
TGCGCCAGCAGCCGATTTAACTTCCTGGACACTGAAGCTTTCTTT
CASSRFNFLDTEAFF
>TRBJ1-2|TRBV5-6|few|NA
TGTGCCAGCAGCTCCCGGCGAGCAGGGGTGAACTATGGCTACACCTTC
CASSSRRAGVNYGYTF
>TRBJ1-1|TRBV9|NA|NA
TGTGCCAGCGGAGACCGATCGCGGAGACCCGATAACACTGAAGCTTTCTTT
CASGDRSRRPDNTEAFF
>TRBJ1-5|TRBV2|few|NA
TGTGCCAGCACTAAAAACGGGGGTAGCAATCAGCCCCAGCATTTT
CASTKNGGSNQPQHF
>TRBJ2-7|TRBV19|few|NA
TGTGCCAGTAGTATCTACGAGGGGGAAAGCGAGCAGTACTTC
CASSIYEGESEQYF